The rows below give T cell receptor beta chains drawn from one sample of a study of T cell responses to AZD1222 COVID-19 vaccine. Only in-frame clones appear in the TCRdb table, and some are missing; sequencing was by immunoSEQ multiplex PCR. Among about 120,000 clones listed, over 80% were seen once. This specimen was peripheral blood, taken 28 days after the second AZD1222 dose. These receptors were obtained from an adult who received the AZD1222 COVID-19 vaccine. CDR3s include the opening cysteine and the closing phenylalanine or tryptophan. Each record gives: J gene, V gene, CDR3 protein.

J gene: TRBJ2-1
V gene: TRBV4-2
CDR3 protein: CASSQAGTSVNEQFF

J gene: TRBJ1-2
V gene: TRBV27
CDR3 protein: CASSSRGGPANYGYTF

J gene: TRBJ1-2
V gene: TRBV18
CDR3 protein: CATSRSTVNYGYTF

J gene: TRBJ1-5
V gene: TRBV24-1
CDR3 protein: CATSGGMEPQHF

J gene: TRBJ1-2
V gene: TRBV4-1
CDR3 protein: CASSQMAGNGYTF

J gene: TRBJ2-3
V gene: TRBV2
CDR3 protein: CASSPAGSTDTQYF

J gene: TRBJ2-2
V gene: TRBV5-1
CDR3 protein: CASSPRTSGSGTGELFF

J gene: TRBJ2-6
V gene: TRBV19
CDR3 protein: CASSSRQGARPGANVLTF

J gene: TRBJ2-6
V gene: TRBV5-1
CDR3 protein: CASSFVAGGSGANVLTF

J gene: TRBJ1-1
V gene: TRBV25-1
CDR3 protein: CASRSVTGYTEAFF

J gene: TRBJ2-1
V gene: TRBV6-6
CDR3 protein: CASMSGGSNEQFF

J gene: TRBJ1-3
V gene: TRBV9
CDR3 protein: CASSVGGQGRGGNTIYF

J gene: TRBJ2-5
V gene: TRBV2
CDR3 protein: CASSGLDRGPRPQETQYF

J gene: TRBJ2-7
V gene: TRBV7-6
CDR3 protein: CASSLEGYVGNEQYF

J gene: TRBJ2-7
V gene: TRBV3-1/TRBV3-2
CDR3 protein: CASRDRTYEQYF

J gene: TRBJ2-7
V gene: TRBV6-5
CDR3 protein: CASTKTSGSYEQYF

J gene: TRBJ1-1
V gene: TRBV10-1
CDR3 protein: CASSDLPAPNTEAFF

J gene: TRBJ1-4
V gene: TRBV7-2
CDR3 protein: CASSFYVRANEKLFF

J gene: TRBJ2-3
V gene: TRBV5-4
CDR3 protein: CASSSGGSTDTQYF

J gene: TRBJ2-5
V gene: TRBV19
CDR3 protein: CASSKVGETQYF

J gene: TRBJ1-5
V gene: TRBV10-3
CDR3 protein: CAISSDINSNQPQHF

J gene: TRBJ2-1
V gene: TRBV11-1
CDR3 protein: CASSLFRLDSYNEQFF

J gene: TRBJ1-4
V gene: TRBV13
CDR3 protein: CASREQGRRATNEKLFF

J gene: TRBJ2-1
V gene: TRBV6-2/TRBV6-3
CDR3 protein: CASSYSPQLGEQFF

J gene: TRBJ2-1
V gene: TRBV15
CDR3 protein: CATSRTGTDNEQFF

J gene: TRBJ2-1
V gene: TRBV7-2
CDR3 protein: CASSLMGTGFINEQFF

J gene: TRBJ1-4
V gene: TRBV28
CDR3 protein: CASSTGQGSEKLFF

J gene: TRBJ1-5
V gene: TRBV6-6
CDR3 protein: CASRDGVYSNQPQHF

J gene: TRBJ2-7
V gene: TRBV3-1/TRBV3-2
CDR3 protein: CASSRGDYEQYF

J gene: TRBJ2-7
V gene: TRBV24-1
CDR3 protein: CATSDLRADRGYEQYF

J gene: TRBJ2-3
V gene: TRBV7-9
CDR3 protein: CASSLVVSRTDTQYF

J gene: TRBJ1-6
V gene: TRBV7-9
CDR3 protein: CASSLYDSPLHF

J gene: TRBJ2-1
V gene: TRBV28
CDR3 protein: CASSFPGLLSSYNEQFF

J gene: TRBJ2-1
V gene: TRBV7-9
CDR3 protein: CASSLVSGLVGRNYNEQFF

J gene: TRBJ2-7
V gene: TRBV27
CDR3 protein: CASRNGLAGGEQYF

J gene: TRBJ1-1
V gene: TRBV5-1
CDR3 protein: CASSQGGGSYHTEAFF

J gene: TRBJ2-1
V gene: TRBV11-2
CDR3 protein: CASSFDTGTSSYNEQFF

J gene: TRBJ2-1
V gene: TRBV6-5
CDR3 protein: CASSPPQGPDEQFF

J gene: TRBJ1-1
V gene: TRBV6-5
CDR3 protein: CASRRITGGGTEAFF

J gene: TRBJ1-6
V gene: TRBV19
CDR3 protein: CASSATPGQISSYNSPLHF

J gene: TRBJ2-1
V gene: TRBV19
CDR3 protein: CASSIGGNEQFF